These T cell receptor beta chains were read from a single sample in a study of T cells expressing NK-cell markers. TCRdb re-called the 5' RACE reads and gives one entry per CDR3 protein, without DNA. The sample's table shows 250,000 to 300,000 distinct CDR3 sequences. The sample was blood T cells: a sorted CD56 or NKG2C T cell subset, CD4+ or CD8+ T cells, or bulk PBMC T cells (not recorded which). These TCRs come from a man aged 18 to 35 in good health. Both conserved end residues are part of each CDR3.

J,V,CDR3
TRBJ2-7,TRBV28,CASSLSSGRYEQYF
TRBJ2-6,TRBV10-3,CAITWDVGSGANVLTF
TRBJ1-2,TRBV28,CASKPRGAQGSNYGYTF
TRBJ2-3,TRBV7-2,CASTQSLARTDTQYF
TRBJ2-1,TRBV5-1,CASSLASGSRREQFF
TRBJ2-3,TRBV24-1,CATSDLRQGRTDTQYF
TRBJ1-5,TRBV20-1,CSALQGRSNQPQHF
TRBJ2-1,TRBV24-1,CATSDERELVNEQFF
TRBJ2-3,TRBV29-1,CSVGQSTSTDTQYF
TRBJ1-5,TRBV5-6,CASSLSTGQPQHF
TRBJ1-1,TRBV29-1,CSVKRTGGDTEAFF
TRBJ2-1,TRBV12-3/TRBV12-4,CASSDLAGGRIYEQFF
TRBJ2-1,TRBV24-1,CATSVSGRSNEQFF
TRBJ2-7,TRBV20-1,CSVTPTVGYEQYF
TRBJ2-7,TRBV20-1,CSASQGAAEQYF
TRBJ2-7,TRBV12-3/TRBV12-4,CASSFQALGEQYF
TRBJ2-7,TRBV20-1,CSAPPGLAGEYYEQYF
TRBJ2-5,TRBV5-1,CASSLDGDRQETQYF
TRBJ1-6,TRBV20-1,CSANPTVNNSPLHF
TRBJ1-3,TRBV20-1,CSARAPRGSGPGAGNTIYF
TRBJ1-3,TRBV7-2,CASSFRGGNTIYF
TRBJ2-3,TRBV10-3,CAILAGVTDTQYF
TRBJ2-5,TRBV10-3,CAISESPGFQETQYF
TRBJ1-2,TRBV29-1,CSVSAGNYGYTF
TRBJ2-1,TRBV5-1,CASSLRSSGDNEQFF
TRBJ2-1,TRBV24-1,CATSDHKDRVFNEQFF
TRBJ1-1,TRBV12-3/TRBV12-4,CASSFAGARSTEAFF
TRBJ2-2,TRBV5-1,CASSFSRENTGELFF
TRBJ2-3,TRBV19,CASSTLLPTGTQYF
TRBJ2-7,TRBV29-1,CSVGSASRTYEQYF
TRBJ2-3,TRBV5-1,CASSRNTPSTDTQYF
TRBJ1-2,TRBV3-1,CASSPGTGYGYTF
TRBJ2-4,TRBV10-1,CASSDGRVAKNIQYF
TRBJ2-1,TRBV6-1,CASSVSGRNYNEQFF
TRBJ2-1,TRBV20-1,CSAKTDRRDYNEQFF
TRBJ1-4,TRBV6-1,CASSPRAGNEKLFF
TRBJ2-7,TRBV7-2,CASSQIAGAFDEQYF
TRBJ2-2,TRBV5-1,CASSRQGEELFF
TRBJ1-2,TRBV12-3/TRBV12-4,CASSLWEMEYGYTF
TRBJ2-1,TRBV3-1,CASSSGLAGGWFF
TRBJ2-3,TRBV6-5,CASSYAGTGILDTQYF
TRBJ1-5,TRBV10-3,CAISGLDGQPQHF
TRBJ2-1,TRBV6-1,CASSEATVGNEQFF
TRBJ2-7,TRBV21-1,CASSNRSSGSSYEQYF
TRBJ2-7,TRBV12-3/TRBV12-4,CASSSKDRSTREQYF
TRBJ1-5,TRBV7-8,CASSPRRRSNQPQHF
TRBJ2-1,TRBV9,CASSVGGYEQFF
TRBJ2-1,TRBV9,CASSRGGFPYNEQFF
TRBJ1-4,TRBV7-2,CASSLGQRLIEAATNEKLFF
TRBJ2-3,TRBV29-1,CSVEPDQANTDTQYF